These 3 T cell receptor beta chains originate from one sample sequenced in a study of cytomegalovirus exposure and HLA in healthy donors. In the PCR, 60 Vbeta and 13 Jbeta primers were used. Using immunoSEQ multiplex PCR, the repertoire was profiled, and TCRdb retains in-frame clones only, with some absent. The data contain 150,000 or so clones, about 80% of them seen just once; the ten biggest clones take up 10% to 15%. The sequenced sample consisted of PBMCs. These receptors originate from a middle-aged man in good health and CMV-seropositive.

The chain is built from TRBV5-1 and TRBJ2-1; D might be TRBD2 (5 bases). Between the trimmed V and J ends, which lost 4 bases and 3 bases, there was a span of 8 bases. The CDR3 extends over 13 amino acids. The V gene's germline CDR1 is SGHRS and CDR2 YFSETQ. The CDR3 reads CASSTGLYNEQFF. As DNA, the CDR3 is TGCGCCAGCAGCACCGGACTCTACAATGAGCAGTTCTTC.

The chain couples TRBV5-4 to TRBJ2-2; D unresolved. Trimming took off 5 bases at V and 4 bases at J, with 9 bases between the two ends. There are 13 residues in the CDR3. Germline V gives CDR1 SGHNT, CDR2 YYREEE (reference sequence). CDR3 DNA sequence: TGTGCCAGCAGATTAACAGTCACCGGGGAGCTGTTTTTT. This gives the protein CASRLTVTGELFF. The entire variable domain, with the rest obtained from reference TRBV5-4 and TRBJ2-2, is as follows: ETGVTQSPTHLIKTRGQQVTLRCSSQSGHNTVSWYQQALGQGPQFIFQYYREEENGRGNFPPRFSGLQFPNYSSELNVNALELDDSALYLCASRLTVTGELFFGEGSRLTVL.

The chain links TRBV5-4 to TRBJ1-3; TRBD1 agrees at 8 bases. The CDR3 runs to 15 residues. V was clipped by 4 bases and J by 3 bases; unmatched bases: 6. Germline loops: CDR1 SGHNT, CDR2 YYREEE (reference sequence). The CDR3 region has the DNA TGTGCCAGCAGCCCGTCAGGGGGCGGTGGAAACACCATATATTTT. Residues: CASSPSGGGGNTIYF.